These T cell receptor beta chains were read from a single sample in a study of blood T cell repertoires in COVID-19. TCRdb keeps only in-frame clones here, not all; method: immunoSEQ multiplex PCR. The sample includes 88,000 or so clones, 79% of them seen just once. The sequencing sample was made of peripheral blood. These receptors came from a human donor in a cohort sampled during active COVID-19. Each CDR3 is given with its conserved first and last residue. Each record gives: clone size, J gene, D gene, V gene, CDR3 protein, CDR3 DNA. A D gene is named only where the DNA matches it firmly. Size values are once, few and many counts, or a class for expanded clones, and some rows have none.

clone_size: .; j_call: TRBJ2-1; d_call: .; v_call: TRBV29-1; cdr3_aa: CSVFKTGTNEQFF; cdr3_nt: TGCAGCGTTTTTAAGACTGGAACCAATGAGCAGTTCTTC
clone_size: .; j_call: TRBJ2-7; d_call: .; v_call: TRBV6-5; cdr3_aa: CASSYSGVYEQYF; cdr3_nt: TGTGCCAGCAGTTACTCAGGGGTCTACGAGCAGTACTTC
clone_size: .; j_call: TRBJ2-2; d_call: TRBD1; v_call: TRBV6-4; cdr3_aa: CASRPDRSNTGELFF; cdr3_nt: TGTGCCAGCAGACCGGACAGGTCGAACACCGGGGAGCTGTTTTTT
clone_size: .; j_call: TRBJ2-1; d_call: TRBD1; v_call: TRBV19; cdr3_aa: CASSINRGLGDRGFNEQFF; cdr3_nt: TGTGCCAGTAGTATTAATCGAGGACTCGGGGACAGGGGGTTCAATGAGCAGTTCTTC
clone_size: few; j_call: TRBJ2-5; d_call: TRBD2; v_call: TRBV29-1; cdr3_aa: CSAERGLGETQYF; cdr3_nt: TGCAGCGCTGAGCGGGGGTTAGGGGAGACCCAGTACTTC
clone_size: .; j_call: TRBJ2-7; d_call: TRBD2; v_call: TRBV5-4; cdr3_aa: CASSPLGSGSETYEQYF; cdr3_nt: TGTGCCAGCAGCCCGCTAGGTAGCGGGAGCGAGACCTACGAGCAGTACTTC
clone_size: .; j_call: TRBJ2-1; d_call: TRBD2; v_call: TRBV30; cdr3_aa: CAWSVPLAGVRTEQFF; cdr3_nt: TGTGCCTGGAGTGTACCTCTAGCGGGAGTACGCACTGAGCAGTTCTTC
clone_size: .; j_call: TRBJ2-5; d_call: .; v_call: TRBV7-2; cdr3_aa: CASSRPRETQYF; cdr3_nt: TGTGCCAGCAGTCGTCCCCGAGAGACCCAGTACTTC
clone_size: .; j_call: TRBJ1-2; d_call: TRBD1; v_call: TRBV10-3; cdr3_aa: CAISADRGGYGYTF; cdr3_nt: TGTGCCATCAGTGCCGACAGGGGGGGCTATGGCTACACCTTC
clone_size: .; j_call: TRBJ2-3; d_call: .; v_call: TRBV5-4; cdr3_aa: CASSPESTDTQYF; cdr3_nt: TGTGCCAGCAGCCCAGAAAGCACAGATACGCAGTATTTT
clone_size: .; j_call: TRBJ2-5; d_call: TRBD1; v_call: TRBV18; cdr3_aa: CASSPRQGSETQYF; cdr3_nt: TGTGCCAGCTCACCGCGACAGGGGTCTGAGACCCAGTACTTC
clone_size: .; j_call: TRBJ2-5; d_call: TRBD2; v_call: TRBV9; cdr3_aa: CASNLLAGEGETQYF; cdr3_nt: TGTGCCAGCAACCTCCTAGCGGGAGAGGGGGAGACCCAGTACTTC
clone_size: .; j_call: TRBJ1-6; d_call: .; v_call: TRBV5-1; cdr3_aa: CASSLSLTEAPLHF; cdr3_nt: TGCGCCAGCAGCTTGAGTTTGACAGAGGCACCCCTCCACTTT
clone_size: .; j_call: TRBJ1-3; d_call: .; v_call: TRBV3-1/TRBV3-2; cdr3_aa: CASSQGQVTIYF; cdr3_nt: TGTGCCAGCAGCCAAGGACAGGTCACCATATATTTT
clone_size: .; j_call: TRBJ2-1; d_call: .; v_call: TRBV7-3; cdr3_aa: CASRLAGGNEQFF; cdr3_nt: TGTGCCAGCAGGTTGGCAGGGGGGAATGAGCAGTTCTTC
clone_size: few; j_call: TRBJ1-2; d_call: .; v_call: TRBV7-9; cdr3_aa: CASSLAETGLYGYTF; cdr3_nt: TGTGCCAGCAGCTTAGCCGAGACAGGCCTCTATGGCTACACCTTC
clone_size: .; j_call: TRBJ1-4; d_call: TRBD1; v_call: TRBV4-3; cdr3_aa: CASSQGGTDEKLFF; cdr3_nt: TGCGCCAGCAGCCAAGGGGGGACAGATGAAAAACTGTTTTTT
clone_size: .; j_call: TRBJ2-1; d_call: TRBD1; v_call: TRBV7-9; cdr3_aa: CASSLDEGQGQFF; cdr3_nt: TGTGCCAGCAGCTTAGATGAGGGACAGGGGCAGTTCTTC
clone_size: .; j_call: TRBJ2-5; d_call: .; v_call: TRBV5-1; cdr3_aa: CASSLARQVWQETQYF; cdr3_nt: TGCGCCAGCAGCTTGGCCCGGCAGGTTTGGCAAGAGACCCAGTACTTC
clone_size: .; j_call: TRBJ1-3; d_call: .; v_call: TRBV6-2/TRBV6-3; cdr3_aa: CASSYWDPGDSGNTIYF; cdr3_nt: TGTGCCAGCAGTTACTGGGACCCGGGAGACTCTGGAAACACCATATATTTT
clone_size: .; j_call: TRBJ2-5; d_call: .; v_call: TRBV29-1; cdr3_aa: CSTRPSVQETQYF; cdr3_nt: TGCAGCACCAGACCTAGCGTACAAGAGACCCAGTACTTC
clone_size: .; j_call: TRBJ2-1; d_call: TRBD1; v_call: TRBV28; cdr3_aa: CASSSLAGTGVDEQFF; cdr3_nt: TGTGCCAGCAGTTCCCTGGCCGGGACAGGAGTCGATGAGCAGTTCTTC
clone_size: .; j_call: TRBJ1-1; d_call: .; v_call: TRBV2; cdr3_aa: CASSWTGTEAFF; cdr3_nt: TGTGCCAGCAGCTGGACTGGCACTGAAGCTTTCTTT
clone_size: few; j_call: TRBJ2-3; d_call: .; v_call: TRBV11-3; cdr3_aa: CASSLGPGDTQYF; cdr3_nt: TGTGCCAGCAGCTTAGGGCCAGGAGATACGCAGTATTTT
clone_size: .; j_call: TRBJ1-2; d_call: TRBD1; v_call: TRBV5-4; cdr3_aa: CASSPPGQATNYGYTF; cdr3_nt: TGTGCCAGCAGCCCTCCGGGACAGGCTACTAACTATGGCTACACCTTC
clone_size: .; j_call: TRBJ2-5; d_call: .; v_call: TRBV19; cdr3_aa: CASRGGIPGETQYF; cdr3_nt: TGTGCCAGTAGAGGCGGGATTCCAGGGGAGACCCAGTACTTC
clone_size: few; j_call: TRBJ2-3; d_call: .; v_call: TRBV5-4; cdr3_aa: CASSFIRGNTDTQYF; cdr3_nt: TGTGCCAGCAGCTTTATCCGCGGCAACACAGATACGCAGTATTTT
clone_size: .; j_call: TRBJ2-7; d_call: TRBD2; v_call: TRBV5-6; cdr3_aa: CASSLAGVFYEQYF; cdr3_nt: TGTGCCAGCAGCTTAGCGGGAGTCTTCTACGAGCAGTACTTC
clone_size: .; j_call: TRBJ2-1; d_call: .; v_call: TRBV4-3; cdr3_aa: CASSQDRVRGANEQFF; cdr3_nt: TGCGCCAGCAGCCAGGATAGGGTCCGGGGGGCCAATGAGCAGTTCTTC
clone_size: .; j_call: TRBJ2-2; d_call: .; v_call: TRBV19; cdr3_aa: CASSDGLADAANTGELFF; cdr3_nt: TGTGCCAGTAGCGATGGGCTAGCAGACGCAGCGAACACCGGGGAGCTGTTTTTT
clone_size: .; j_call: TRBJ2-5; d_call: TRBD1; v_call: TRBV5-4; cdr3_aa: CASTGTAQETQYF; cdr3_nt: TGTGCCAGTACTGGGACAGCTCAAGAGACCCAGTACTTC
clone_size: .; j_call: TRBJ1-2; d_call: .; v_call: TRBV6-2/TRBV6-3; cdr3_aa: CASSYSGFGSYGYTF; cdr3_nt: TGTGCCAGCAGTTACTCGGGGTTTGGGAGCTATGGCTACACCTTC
clone_size: .; j_call: TRBJ2-5; d_call: TRBD1; v_call: TRBV13; cdr3_aa: CASSADRDRVETQYF; cdr3_nt: TGTGCCAGCAGCGCCGACCGGGACAGGGTTGAGACCCAGTACTTC
clone_size: .; j_call: TRBJ2-5; d_call: .; v_call: TRBV25-1; cdr3_aa: CATSKGGGGQETQYF; cdr3_nt: TGTGCCACCTCAAAGGGGGGGGGCGGACAAGAGACCCAGTACTTC
clone_size: .; j_call: TRBJ2-7; d_call: TRBD2; v_call: TRBV5-1; cdr3_aa: CASNLGSSGSYEQYF; cdr3_nt: TGCGCCAGCAATCTAGGGTCTAGCGGGAGTTACGAGCAGTACTTC
clone_size: .; j_call: TRBJ1-5; d_call: .; v_call: TRBV15; cdr3_aa: CATSREIAVTGNQPQHF; cdr3_nt: TGTGCCACCAGCAGAGAAATCGCCGTGACAGGCAATCAGCCCCAGCATTTT
clone_size: .; j_call: TRBJ2-7; d_call: .; v_call: TRBV29-1; cdr3_aa: CSAGHQYEQYF; cdr3_nt: TGCAGCGCGGGACACCAGTACGAGCAGTACTTC
clone_size: few; j_call: TRBJ2-7; d_call: .; v_call: TRBV2; cdr3_aa: CASLTGSGAYEQYF; cdr3_nt: TGTGCCAGCCTAACGGGGAGTGGGGCCTACGAGCAGTACTTC
clone_size: .; j_call: TRBJ2-3; d_call: .; v_call: TRBV6-5; cdr3_aa: CATWPFSSTDTQYF; cdr3_nt: TGTGCCACCTGGCCCTTCTCTAGCACAGATACGCAGTATTTT
clone_size: .; j_call: TRBJ1-4; d_call: .; v_call: TRBV10-3; cdr3_aa: CAIGIVANEKLFF; cdr3_nt: TGTGCCATCGGTATCGTGGCCAATGAAAAACTGTTTTTT
clone_size: once; j_call: TRBJ1-2; d_call: TRBD1; v_call: TRBV20-1; cdr3_aa: CSASGSGGAGGYTF; cdr3_nt: TGCAGTGCTAGTGGGTCAGGGGGCGCAGGGGGCTACACCTTC
clone_size: .; j_call: TRBJ1-5; d_call: TRBD1; v_call: TRBV19; cdr3_aa: CATGQGNSNQPQHF; cdr3_nt: TGTGCCACCGGACAGGGGAATAGCAATCAGCCCCAGCATTTT
clone_size: .; j_call: TRBJ2-1; d_call: TRBD2; v_call: TRBV7-9; cdr3_aa: CASSRRLAGAYNEQFF; cdr3_nt: TGTGCCAGCAGCCGCCGACTAGCGGGAGCCTACAATGAGCAGTTCTTC
clone_size: .; j_call: TRBJ2-7; d_call: TRBD1; v_call: TRBV11-2; cdr3_aa: CASSGRTGSEVYEQYF; cdr3_nt: TGTGCCAGCAGCGGAAGGACAGGGTCCGAGGTCTACGAGCAGTACTTC
clone_size: .; j_call: TRBJ2-5; d_call: .; v_call: TRBV4-2; cdr3_aa: CASSQDGRGFETQYF; cdr3_nt: TGTGCCAGCAGCCAAGATGGCAGGGGATTCGAGACCCAGTACTTC
clone_size: .; j_call: TRBJ2-1; d_call: TRBD2; v_call: TRBV10-3; cdr3_aa: CAISFSGFSYNEQFF; cdr3_nt: TGTGCCATCAGCTTTAGCGGGTTTTCCTACAATGAGCAGTTCTTC
clone_size: .; j_call: TRBJ1-1; d_call: TRBD1; v_call: TRBV4-1; cdr3_aa: CASSQRGHTGGAVVDTEAFF; cdr3_nt: TGCGCCAGCAGCCAAAGGGGACACACAGGGGGCGCCGTGGTGGACACTGAAGCTTTCTTT
clone_size: .; j_call: TRBJ1-2; d_call: TRBD1; v_call: TRBV5-1; cdr3_aa: CASSTSTGGGYGYTF; cdr3_nt: TGCGCCAGCAGCACAAGTACAGGGGGAGGGTATGGCTACACCTTC
clone_size: .; j_call: TRBJ2-1; d_call: TRBD2; v_call: TRBV19; cdr3_aa: CASNSGSPYNEQFF; cdr3_nt: TGTGCCAGTAATAGCGGGAGCCCCTACAATGAGCAGTTCTTC
clone_size: .; j_call: TRBJ2-3; d_call: TRBD1; v_call: TRBV7-2; cdr3_aa: CASSWDREYTQYF; cdr3_nt: TGTGCCAGCAGCTGGGACAGGGAGTACACGCAGTATTTT
clone_size: .; j_call: TRBJ1-3; d_call: .; v_call: TRBV28; cdr3_aa: CASSLHAGSSGNTIYF; cdr3_nt: TGTGCCAGCAGTTTACACGCGGGGAGCTCTGGAAACACCATATATTTT
clone_size: .; j_call: TRBJ1-5; d_call: TRBD1; v_call: TRBV2; cdr3_aa: CASSERSGGYQPQHF; cdr3_nt: TGTGCCAGCAGTGAACGGTCAGGGGGATACCAGCCCCAGCATTTT
clone_size: .; j_call: TRBJ2-7; d_call: TRBD2; v_call: TRBV6-6; cdr3_aa: CASRAGYTYEQYF; cdr3_nt: TGTGCCAGCAGAGCGGGGTACACCTACGAGCAGTACTTC
clone_size: .; j_call: TRBJ2-1; d_call: TRBD2; v_call: TRBV7-9; cdr3_aa: CASSLDFLGGSNYNEQFF; cdr3_nt: TGTGCCAGCAGCTTAGATTTTTTGGGCGGGAGTAACTACAATGAGCAGTTCTTC
clone_size: .; j_call: TRBJ2-4; d_call: TRBD2; v_call: TRBV27; cdr3_aa: CASSPSSGKGNIQYF; cdr3_nt: TGTGCCAGCAGTCCCTCCAGCGGGAAGGGAAACATTCAGTACTTC